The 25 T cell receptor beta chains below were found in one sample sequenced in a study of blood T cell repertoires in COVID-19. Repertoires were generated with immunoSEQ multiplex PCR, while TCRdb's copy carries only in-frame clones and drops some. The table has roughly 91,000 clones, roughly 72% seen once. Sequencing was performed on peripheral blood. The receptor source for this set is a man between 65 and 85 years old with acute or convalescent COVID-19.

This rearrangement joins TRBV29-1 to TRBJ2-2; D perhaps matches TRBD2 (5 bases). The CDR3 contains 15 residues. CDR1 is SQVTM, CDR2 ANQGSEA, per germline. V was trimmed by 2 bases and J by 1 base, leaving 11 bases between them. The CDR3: CSVERETKNTGELFF. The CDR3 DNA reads TGCAGCGTTGAAAGAGAGACTAAGAACACCGGGGAGCTGTTTTTT.

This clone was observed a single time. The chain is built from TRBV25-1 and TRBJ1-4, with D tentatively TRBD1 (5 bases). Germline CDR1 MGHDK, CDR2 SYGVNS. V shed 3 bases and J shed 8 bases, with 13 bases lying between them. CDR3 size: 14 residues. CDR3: CASSDRRGGEKLFF. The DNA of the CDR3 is TGTGCCAGCAGTGATCGGAGGGGCGGGGAAAAACTGTTTTTT.

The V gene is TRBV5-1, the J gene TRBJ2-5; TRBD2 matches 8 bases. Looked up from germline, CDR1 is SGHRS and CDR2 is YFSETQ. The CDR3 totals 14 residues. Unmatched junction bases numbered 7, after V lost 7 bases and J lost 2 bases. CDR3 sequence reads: CASGGASGQETQYF. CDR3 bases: TGCGCCAGCGGCGGGGCTAGCGGGCAAGAGACCCAGTACTTC.

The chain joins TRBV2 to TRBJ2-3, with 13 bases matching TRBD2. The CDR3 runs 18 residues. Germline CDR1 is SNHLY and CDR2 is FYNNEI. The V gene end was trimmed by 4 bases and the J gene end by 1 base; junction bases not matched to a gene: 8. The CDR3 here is CASSGTSGGRWGTDTQYF. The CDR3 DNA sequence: TGTGCCAGCAGTGGGACTAGCGGGGGCCGATGGGGCACAGATACGCAGTATTTT.

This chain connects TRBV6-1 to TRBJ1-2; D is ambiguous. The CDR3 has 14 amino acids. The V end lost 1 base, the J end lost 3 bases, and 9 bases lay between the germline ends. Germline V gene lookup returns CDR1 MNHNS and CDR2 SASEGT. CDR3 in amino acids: CASSEGHSDYGYTF. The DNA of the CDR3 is TGTGCCAGCAGTGAAGGACACTCCGACTATGGCTACACCTTC.

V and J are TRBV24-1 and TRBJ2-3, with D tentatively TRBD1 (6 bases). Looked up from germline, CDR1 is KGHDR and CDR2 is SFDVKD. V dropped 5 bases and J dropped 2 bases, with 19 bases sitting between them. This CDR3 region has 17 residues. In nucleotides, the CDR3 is TGTGCCACCAGTGGAAGGGCAGGGGTTGGCCACACAGATACGCAGTATTTT. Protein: CATSGRAGVGHTDTQYF.

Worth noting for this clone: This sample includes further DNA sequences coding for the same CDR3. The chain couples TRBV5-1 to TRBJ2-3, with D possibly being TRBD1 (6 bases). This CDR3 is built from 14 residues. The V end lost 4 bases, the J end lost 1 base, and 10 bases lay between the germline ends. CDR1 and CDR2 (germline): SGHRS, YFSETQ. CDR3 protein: CASSETGRTDTQYF. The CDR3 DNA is TGCGCCAGCAGCGAGACAGGCCGCACAGATACGCAGTATTTT. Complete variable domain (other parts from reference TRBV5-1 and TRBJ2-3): KAGVTQTPRYLIKTRGQQVTLSCSPISGHRSVSWYQQTPGQGLQFLFEYFSETQRNKGNFPGRFSGRQFSNSRSEMNVSTLELGDSALYLCASSETGRTDTQYFGPGTRLTVL.

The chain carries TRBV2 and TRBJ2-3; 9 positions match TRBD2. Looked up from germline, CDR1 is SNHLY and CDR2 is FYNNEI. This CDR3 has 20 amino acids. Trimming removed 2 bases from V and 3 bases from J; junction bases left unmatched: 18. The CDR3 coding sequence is TGTGCCAGCAGTGAATTCCCTTATGGCGGGAGGGCCTTTCGGACAGATACGCAGTATTTT. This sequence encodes CASSEFPYGGRAFRTDTQYF.

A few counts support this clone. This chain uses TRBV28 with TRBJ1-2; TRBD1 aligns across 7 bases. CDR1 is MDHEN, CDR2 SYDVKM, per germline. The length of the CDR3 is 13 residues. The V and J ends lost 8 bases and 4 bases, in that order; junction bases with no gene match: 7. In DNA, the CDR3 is TGTGCCAGCGGGCAGGGGGGTTCCTATGGCTACACCTTC. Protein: CASGQGGSYGYTF.

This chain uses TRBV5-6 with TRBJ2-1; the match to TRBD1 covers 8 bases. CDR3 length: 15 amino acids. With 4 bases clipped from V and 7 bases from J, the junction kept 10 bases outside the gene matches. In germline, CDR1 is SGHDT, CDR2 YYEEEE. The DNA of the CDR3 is TGTGCCAGCAGCCCGGGACAGGAACTTTTTAATGAGCAGTTCTTC. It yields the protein CASSPGQELFNEQFF.

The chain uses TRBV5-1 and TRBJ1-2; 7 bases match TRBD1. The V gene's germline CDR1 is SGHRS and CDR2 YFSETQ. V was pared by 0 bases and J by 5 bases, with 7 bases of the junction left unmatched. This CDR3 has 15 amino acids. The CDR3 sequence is CASSLDRGPRYGYTF. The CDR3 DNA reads TGCGCCAGCAGCTTGGATAGGGGGCCACGGTATGGCTACACCTTC.

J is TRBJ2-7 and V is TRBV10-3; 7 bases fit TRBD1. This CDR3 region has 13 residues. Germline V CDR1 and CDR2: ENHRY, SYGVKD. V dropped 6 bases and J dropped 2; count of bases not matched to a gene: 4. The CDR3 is CAISRQGTYEQYF. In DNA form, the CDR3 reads TGTGCCATCAGCCGACAGGGCACCTACGAGCAGTACTTC.

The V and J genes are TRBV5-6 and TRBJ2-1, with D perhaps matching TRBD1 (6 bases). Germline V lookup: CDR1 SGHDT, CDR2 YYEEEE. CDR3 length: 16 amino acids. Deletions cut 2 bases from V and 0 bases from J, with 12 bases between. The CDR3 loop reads CASSFVRDNSYNEQFF. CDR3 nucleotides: TGTGCCAGCAGCTTCGTCCGGGACAACTCCTACAATGAGCAGTTCTTC.

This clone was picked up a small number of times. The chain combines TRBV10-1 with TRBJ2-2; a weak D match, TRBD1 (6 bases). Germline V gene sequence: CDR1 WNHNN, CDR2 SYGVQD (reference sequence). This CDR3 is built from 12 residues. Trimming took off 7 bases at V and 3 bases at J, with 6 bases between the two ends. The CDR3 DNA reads TGCGCCAGCAAGGGGGACACCGGGGAGCTGTTTTTT. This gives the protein CASKGDTGELFF.

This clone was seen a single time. The chain's CDR3 is CASSFAGEKLFF. The CDR3 region has the DNA TGTGCCAGCAGTTTTGCGGGGGAAAAACTGTTTTTT. The rearrangement uses TRBV12-3 or TRBV12-4 and TRBJ1-4; D not certain. The CDR3 runs to 12 residues. Trimming removed 3 bases from V and 8 bases from J, with 7 bases in between.

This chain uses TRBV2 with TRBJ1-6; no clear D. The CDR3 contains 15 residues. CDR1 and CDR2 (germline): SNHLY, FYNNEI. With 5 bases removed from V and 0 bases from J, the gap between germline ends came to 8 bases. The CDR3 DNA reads TGTGCCAGCAGTCCGAGGTCCTCCTATAATTCACCCCTCCACTTT. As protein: CASSPRSSYNSPLHF.

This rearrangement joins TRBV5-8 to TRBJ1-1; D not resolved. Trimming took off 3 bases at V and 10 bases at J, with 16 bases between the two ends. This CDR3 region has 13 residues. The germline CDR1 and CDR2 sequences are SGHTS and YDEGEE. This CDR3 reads CASSYPGAQAAFF. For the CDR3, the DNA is TGTGCCAGCAGCTATCCAGGCGCTCAGGCAGCTTTCTTT.

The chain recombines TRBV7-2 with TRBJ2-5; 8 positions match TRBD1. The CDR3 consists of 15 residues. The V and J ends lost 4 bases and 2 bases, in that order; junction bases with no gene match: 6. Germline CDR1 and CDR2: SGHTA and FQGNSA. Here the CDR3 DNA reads TGTGCCAGCAGCTCTGCTGGACAGGGACAAGAGACCCAGTACTTC. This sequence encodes CASSSAGQGQETQYF.

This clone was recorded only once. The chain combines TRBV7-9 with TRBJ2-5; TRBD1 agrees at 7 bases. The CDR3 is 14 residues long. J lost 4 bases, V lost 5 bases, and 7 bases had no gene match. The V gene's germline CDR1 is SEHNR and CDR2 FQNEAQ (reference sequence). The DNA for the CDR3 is TGTGCCAGCAGCGATACCGACAGGGCAGAGACCCAGTACTTC. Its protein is CASSDTDRAETQYF.

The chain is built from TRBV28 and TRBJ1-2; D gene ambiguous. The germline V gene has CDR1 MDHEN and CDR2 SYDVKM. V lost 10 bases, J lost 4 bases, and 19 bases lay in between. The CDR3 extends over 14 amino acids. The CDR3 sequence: CATTGRTGSYGYTF. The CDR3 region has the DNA TGTGCCACTACGGGGAGAACGGGGAGCTATGGCTACACCTTC.

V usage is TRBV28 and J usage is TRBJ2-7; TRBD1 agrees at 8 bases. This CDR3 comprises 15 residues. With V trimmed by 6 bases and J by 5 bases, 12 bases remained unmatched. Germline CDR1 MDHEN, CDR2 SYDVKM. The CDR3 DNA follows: TGTGCCAGCAGCCCCGCGCGCCAGGGGGCCCACGAGCAGTACTTC. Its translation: CASSPARQGAHEQYF.

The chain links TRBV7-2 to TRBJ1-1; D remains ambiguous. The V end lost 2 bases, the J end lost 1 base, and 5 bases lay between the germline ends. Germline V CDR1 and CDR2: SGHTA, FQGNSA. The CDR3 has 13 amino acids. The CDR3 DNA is TGTGCCAGCAGCTTATCCTCGAACACTGAAGCTTTCTTT. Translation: CASSLSSNTEAFF.

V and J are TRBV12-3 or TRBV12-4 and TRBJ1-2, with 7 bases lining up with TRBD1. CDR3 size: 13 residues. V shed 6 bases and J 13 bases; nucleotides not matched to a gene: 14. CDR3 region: CASSLLGTALGTF. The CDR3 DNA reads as TGTGCCAGCAGCCTCCTTGGGACAGCCCTTGGCACCTTC.

This CDR3 reads CASSSTGELFF. The DNA for the CDR3 is TGTGCCAGCAGCTCGACCGGGGAGCTGTTTTTT. The chain uses TRBV27 and TRBJ2-2; D is undetermined. The CDR3 has 11 residues. Trimming removed 6 bases at V and 5 bases at J, with 4 bases between. CDR1 MNHEY and CDR2 SMNVEV come from the germline V gene (reference sequence).

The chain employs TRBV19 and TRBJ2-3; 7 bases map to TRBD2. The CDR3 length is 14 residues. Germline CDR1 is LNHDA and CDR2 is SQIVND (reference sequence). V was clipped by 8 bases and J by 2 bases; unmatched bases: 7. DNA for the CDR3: TGTGCCAGTTCCGGGGAGGGGCTCACAGATACGCAGTATTTT. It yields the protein CASSGEGLTDTQYF.